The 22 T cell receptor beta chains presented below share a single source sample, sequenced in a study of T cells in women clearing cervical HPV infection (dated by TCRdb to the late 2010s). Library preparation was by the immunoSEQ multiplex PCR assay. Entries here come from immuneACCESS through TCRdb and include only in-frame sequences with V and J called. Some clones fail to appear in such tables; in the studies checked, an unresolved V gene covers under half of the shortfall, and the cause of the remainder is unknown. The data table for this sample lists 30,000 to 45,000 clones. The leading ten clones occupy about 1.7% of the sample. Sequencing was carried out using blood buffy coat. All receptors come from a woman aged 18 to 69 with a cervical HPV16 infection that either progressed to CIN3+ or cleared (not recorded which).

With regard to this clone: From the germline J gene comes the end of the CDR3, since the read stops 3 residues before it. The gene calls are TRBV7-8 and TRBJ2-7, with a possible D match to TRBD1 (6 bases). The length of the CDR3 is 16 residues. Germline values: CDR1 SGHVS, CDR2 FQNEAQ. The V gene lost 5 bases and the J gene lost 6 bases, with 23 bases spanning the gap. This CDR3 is CASSEKTGAVIGEQYF. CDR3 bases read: TGTGCCAGCAGCGAAAAGACAGGAGCGGTGATTGGCGAG.

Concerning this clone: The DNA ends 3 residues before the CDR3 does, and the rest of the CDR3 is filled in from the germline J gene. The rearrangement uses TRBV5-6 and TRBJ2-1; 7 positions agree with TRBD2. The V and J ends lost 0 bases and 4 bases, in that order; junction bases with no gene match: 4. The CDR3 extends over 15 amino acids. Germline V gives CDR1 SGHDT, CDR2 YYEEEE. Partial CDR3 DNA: TGTGCCAGCAGCTTGGGGCTAGCGGCGTACAATGAG. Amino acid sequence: CASSLGLAAYNE. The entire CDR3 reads CASSLGLAAYNEQFF.

The CDR3 here is CSAAGHANEKLFF. Incomplete CDR3 DNA: TGCAGTGCCGCGGGACACGCTAATGAAAAA. V is TRBV20-1 and J is TRBJ1-4; tentative D call: TRBD1 (6 bases). The read halts 3 residues ahead of the CDR3 end, with the missing end drawn from the germline J gene. Looked up from germline, CDR1 is DFQATT and CDR2 is SNEGSKA (reference sequence). The CDR3 length is 13 residues. V lost 6 bases, J lost 3 bases, and 11 bases lay in between.

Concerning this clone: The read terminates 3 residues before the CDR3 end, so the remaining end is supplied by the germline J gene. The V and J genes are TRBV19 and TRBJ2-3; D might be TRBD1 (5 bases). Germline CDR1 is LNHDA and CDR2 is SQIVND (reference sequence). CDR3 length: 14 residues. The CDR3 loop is CASRVWAGQETQYF. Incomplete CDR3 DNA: TGTGCCAGTAGGGTTTGGGCAGGGCAAGAGACG.

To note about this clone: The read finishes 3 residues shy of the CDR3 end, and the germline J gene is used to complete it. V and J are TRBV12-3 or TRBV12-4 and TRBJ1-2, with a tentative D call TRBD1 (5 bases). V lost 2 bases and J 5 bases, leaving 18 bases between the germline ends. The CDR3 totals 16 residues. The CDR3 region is CASSLIVGAQHYGYTF. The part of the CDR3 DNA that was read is TGTGCCAGCAGTTTAATCGTAGGGGCCCAACATTATGGC.

The part of the CDR3 DNA that was read is TGTGCCAGTAGCCCGGGTCCTGGGGGGAATGAG. Translated, it gives CASSPGPGGNE. The whole CDR3 region reads CASSPGPGGNEQFF. The chain uses TRBV19 and TRBJ2-1, with a tentative D call TRBD2 (6 bases). From the germline J gene comes the end of the CDR3, since the read stops 3 residues before it. Germline V gives CDR1 LNHDA, CDR2 SQIVND (reference sequence). V was pared by 6 bases and J by 7 bases, with 16 bases between. This CDR3 comprises 14 residues.

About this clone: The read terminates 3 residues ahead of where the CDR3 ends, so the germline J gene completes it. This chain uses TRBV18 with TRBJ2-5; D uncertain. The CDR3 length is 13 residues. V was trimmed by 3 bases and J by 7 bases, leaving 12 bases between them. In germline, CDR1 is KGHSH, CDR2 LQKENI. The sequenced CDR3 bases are TGTGCCAGCTCACCGACCACAGAAGGGACC. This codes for CASSPTTEGT. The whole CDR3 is CASSPTTEGTQYF.

CDR3 protein: CAWSSVAGTQYF. CDR3 DNA, as far as it was read: TGTGCCTGGAGTTCGGTAGCGGGGACT. The chain joins TRBV30 to TRBJ2-4; 8 nucleotides agree with TRBD2. The CDR3 end is not reached by the read, which stops 3 residues before it; the germline J gene fills it in. The germline CDR1 and CDR2 sequences are GTSNPN and SVGIG (reference sequence). The length of the CDR3 is 12 residues.

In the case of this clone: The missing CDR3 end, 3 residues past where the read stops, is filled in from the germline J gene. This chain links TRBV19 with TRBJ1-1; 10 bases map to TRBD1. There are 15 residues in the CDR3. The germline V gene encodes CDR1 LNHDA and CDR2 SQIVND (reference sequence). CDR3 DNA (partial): TGTGCCAGTAGTATAGCGGGACAGGGGAAAATGGAA. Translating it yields CASSIAGQGKME. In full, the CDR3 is CASSIAGQGKMEAFF.

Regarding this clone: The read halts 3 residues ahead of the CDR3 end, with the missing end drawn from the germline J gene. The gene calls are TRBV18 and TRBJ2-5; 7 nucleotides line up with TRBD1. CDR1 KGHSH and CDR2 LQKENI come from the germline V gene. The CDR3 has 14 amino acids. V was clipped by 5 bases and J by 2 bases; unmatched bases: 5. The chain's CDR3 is CASSEGQPQETQYF. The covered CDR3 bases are TGTGCCAGCTCAGAGGGACAGCCTCAAGAGACC.

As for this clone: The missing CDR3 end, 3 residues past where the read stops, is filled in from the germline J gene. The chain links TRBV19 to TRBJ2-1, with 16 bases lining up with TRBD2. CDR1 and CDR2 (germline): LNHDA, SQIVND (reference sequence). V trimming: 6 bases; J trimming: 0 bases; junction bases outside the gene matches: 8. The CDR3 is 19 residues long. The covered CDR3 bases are TGTGCCAGTAGCACGGGACTAGCGGGGGGGAGGAGCTCCTACAATGAG. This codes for CASSTGLAGGRSSYNE. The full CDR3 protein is CASSTGLAGGRSSYNEQFF.

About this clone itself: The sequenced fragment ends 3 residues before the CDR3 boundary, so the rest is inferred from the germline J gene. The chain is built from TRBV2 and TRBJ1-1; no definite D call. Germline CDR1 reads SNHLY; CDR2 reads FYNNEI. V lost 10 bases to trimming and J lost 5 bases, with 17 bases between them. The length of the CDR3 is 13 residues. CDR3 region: CATQDSARTEAFF. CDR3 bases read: TGTGCCACCCAGGACTCGGCGAGGACTGAA.

The part of the CDR3 DNA that was read is TGTGCCAGCAGCTTTGCAGTTTCCGAGACC. Encoded protein: CASSFAVSET. The whole CDR3 reads CASSFAVSETQYF. The genes are TRBV13 and TRBJ2-5; D is uncertain. From the germline J gene comes the end of the CDR3, since the read stops 3 residues before it. In germline, CDR1 is PRHDT, CDR2 FYEKMQ (reference sequence). The germline V and J ends were trimmed by 3 bases and 5 bases, with 10 bases remaining between them. The CDR3 contains 13 residues.

This CDR3 is CASSFGTGRYEQYF. The CDR3 DNA, read in part, is TGTGCCAGCAGTTTTGGGACAGGAAGATACGAG. The rearrangement joins TRBV12-3 or TRBV12-4 to TRBJ2-7, with 8 bases identical to TRBD1. The CDR3 extends 3 residues past the end of the read, so its final part is completed from the germline J gene. V lost 3 bases, J lost 4 bases, and 5 bases stayed unmatched. This CDR3 has 14 amino acids.

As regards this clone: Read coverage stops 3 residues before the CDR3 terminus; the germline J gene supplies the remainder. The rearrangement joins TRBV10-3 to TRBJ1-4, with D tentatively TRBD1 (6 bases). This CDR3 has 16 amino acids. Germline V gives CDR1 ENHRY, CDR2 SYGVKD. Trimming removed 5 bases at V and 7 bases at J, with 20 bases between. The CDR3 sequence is CAISRDGRGYGEKLFF. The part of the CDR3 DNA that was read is TGTGCCATCAGTAGGGATGGTAGGGGGTACGGTGAAAAA.

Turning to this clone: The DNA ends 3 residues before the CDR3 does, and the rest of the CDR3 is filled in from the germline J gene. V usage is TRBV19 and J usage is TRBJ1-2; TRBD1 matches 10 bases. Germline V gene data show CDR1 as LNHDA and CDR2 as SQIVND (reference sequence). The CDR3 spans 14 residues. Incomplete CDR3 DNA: TGTGCCAGTAGTAGGACAGGGGGAACCTACGAC. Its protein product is CASSRTGGTYD. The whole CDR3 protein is CASSRTGGTYDYTF.

The sequenced part of the CDR3 DNA is TGTGCCAGCAGAGAAGAGGACAGCATGAACACTGAA. Translated, it gives CASREEDSMNTE. The whole CDR3 sequence is CASREEDSMNTEAFF. This chain links TRBV6-4 with TRBJ1-1; the D gene is possibly TRBD1 (6 bases). The read gets to within 3 residues of the CDR3 end, and the germline J gene fills in the rest. The CDR3 has 15 residues. V was pared by 6 bases and J by 0 bases, with 14 bases between. Germline assignment: CDR1 MRHNA and CDR2 SNTAGT.

The part of the CDR3 DNA that was read is TGTGCCATCAGAGCCATGGGACTAGCGGGGGATTTCACAGATACG. Translation: CAIRAMGLAGDFTDT. In full, the CDR3 reads CAIRAMGLAGDFTDTQYF. The J gene is TRBJ2-3, the V gene TRBV10-3; 14 nucleotides align to TRBD2. The missing CDR3 end, 3 residues past where the read stops, is filled in from the germline J gene. V trimming: 6 bases; J trimming: 2 bases; junction bases outside the gene matches: 10. Per germline, CDR1 ENHRY and CDR2 SYGVKD. This CDR3 is 18 amino acids long.

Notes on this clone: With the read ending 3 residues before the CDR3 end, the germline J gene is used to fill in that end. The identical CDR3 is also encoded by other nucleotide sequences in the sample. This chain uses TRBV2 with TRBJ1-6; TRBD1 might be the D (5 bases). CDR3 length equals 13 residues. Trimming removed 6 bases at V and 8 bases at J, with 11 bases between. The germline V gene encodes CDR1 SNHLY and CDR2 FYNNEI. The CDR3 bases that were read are TGTGCCAGCAGAGGCAGGGCTGATTCACCC. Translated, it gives CASRGRADSP. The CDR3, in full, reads CASRGRADSPLHF.

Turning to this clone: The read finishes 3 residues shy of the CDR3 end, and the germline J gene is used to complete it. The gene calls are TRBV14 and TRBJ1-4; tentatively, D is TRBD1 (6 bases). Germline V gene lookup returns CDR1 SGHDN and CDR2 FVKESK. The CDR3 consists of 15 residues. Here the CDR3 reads CASSQAGRGANVLFF. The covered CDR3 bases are TGTGCCAGCAGCCAAGCAGGGCGGGGGGCCAACGTA.

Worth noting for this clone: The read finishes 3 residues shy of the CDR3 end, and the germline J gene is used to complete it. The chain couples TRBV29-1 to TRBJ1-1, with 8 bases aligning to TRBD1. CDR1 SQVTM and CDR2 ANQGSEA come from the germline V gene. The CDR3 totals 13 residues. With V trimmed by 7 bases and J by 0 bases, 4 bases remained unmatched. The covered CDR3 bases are TGCAGCGCCGCAGGGGGCCTGAACACTGAA. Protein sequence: CSAAGGLNTE. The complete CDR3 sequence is CSAAGGLNTEAFF.

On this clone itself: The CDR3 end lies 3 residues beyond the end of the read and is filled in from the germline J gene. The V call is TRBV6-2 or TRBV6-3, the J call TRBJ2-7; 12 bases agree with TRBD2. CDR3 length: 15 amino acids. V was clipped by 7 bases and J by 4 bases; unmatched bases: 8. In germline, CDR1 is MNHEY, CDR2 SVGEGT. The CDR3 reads CASTQTSGGTYEQYF. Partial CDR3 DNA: TGTGCCAGCACCCAGACTAGCGGGGGAACTTACGAG.